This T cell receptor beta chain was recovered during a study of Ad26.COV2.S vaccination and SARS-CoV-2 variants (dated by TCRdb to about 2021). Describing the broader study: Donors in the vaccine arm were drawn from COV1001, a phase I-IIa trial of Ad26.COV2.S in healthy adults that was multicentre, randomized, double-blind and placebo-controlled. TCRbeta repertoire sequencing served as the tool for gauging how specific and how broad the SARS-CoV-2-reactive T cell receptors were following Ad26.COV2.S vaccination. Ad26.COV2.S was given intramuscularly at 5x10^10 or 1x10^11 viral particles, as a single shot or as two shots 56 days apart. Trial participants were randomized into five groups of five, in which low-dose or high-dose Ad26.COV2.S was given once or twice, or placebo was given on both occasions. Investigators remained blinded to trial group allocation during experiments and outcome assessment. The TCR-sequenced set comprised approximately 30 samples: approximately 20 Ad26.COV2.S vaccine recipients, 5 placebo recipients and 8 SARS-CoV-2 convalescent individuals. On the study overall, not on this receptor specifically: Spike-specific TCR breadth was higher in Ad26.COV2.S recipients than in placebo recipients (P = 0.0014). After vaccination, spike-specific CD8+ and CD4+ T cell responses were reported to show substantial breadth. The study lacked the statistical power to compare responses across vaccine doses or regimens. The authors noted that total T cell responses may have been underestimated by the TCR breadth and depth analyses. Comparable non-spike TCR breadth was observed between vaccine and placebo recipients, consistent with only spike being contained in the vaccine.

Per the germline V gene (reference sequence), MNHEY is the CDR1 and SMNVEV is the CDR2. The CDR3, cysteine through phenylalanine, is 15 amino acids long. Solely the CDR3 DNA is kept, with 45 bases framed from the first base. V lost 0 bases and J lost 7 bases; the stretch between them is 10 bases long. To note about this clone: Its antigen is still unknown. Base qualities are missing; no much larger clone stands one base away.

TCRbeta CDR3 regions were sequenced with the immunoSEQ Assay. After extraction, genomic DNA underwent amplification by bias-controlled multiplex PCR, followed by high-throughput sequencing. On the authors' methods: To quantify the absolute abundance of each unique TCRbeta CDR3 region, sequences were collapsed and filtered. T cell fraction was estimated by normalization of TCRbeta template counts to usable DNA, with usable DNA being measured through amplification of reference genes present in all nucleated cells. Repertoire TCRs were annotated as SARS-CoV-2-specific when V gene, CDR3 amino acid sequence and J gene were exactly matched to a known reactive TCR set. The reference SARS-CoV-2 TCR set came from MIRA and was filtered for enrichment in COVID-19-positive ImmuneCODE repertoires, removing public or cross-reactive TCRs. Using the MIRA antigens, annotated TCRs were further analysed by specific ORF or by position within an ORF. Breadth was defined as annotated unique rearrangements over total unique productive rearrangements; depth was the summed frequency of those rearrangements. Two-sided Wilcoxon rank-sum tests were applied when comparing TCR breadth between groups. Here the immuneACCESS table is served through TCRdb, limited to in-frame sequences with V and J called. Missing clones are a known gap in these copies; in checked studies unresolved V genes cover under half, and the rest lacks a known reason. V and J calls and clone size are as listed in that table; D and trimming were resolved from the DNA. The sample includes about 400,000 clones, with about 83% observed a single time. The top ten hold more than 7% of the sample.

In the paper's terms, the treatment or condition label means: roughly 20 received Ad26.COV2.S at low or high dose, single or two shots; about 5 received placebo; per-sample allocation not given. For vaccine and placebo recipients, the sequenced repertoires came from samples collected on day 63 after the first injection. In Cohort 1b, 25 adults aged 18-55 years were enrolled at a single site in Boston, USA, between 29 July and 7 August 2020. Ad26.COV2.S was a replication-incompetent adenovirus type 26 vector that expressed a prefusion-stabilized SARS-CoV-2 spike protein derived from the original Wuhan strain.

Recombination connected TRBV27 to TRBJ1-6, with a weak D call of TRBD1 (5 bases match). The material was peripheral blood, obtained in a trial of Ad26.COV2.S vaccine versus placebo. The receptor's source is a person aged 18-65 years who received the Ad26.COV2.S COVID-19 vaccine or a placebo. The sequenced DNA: TGTGCCAGCAGTTTATCTGGGACGGCCAATTCACCCCTCCACTTT. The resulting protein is CASSLSGTANSPLHF.